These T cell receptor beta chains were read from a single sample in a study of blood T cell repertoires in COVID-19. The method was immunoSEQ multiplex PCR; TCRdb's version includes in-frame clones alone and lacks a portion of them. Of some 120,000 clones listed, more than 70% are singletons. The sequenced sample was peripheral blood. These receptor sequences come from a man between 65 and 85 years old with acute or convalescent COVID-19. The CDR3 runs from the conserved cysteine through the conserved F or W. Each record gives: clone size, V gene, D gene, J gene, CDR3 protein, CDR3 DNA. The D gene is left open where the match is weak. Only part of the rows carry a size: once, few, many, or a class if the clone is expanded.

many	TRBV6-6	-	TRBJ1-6	CASSYSTGQLNF	TGTGCCAGCAGTTACTCTACGGGACAATTAAACTTT
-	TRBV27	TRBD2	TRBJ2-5	CASSPSGLAGGRETQYF	TGTGCCAGCAGTCCCTCCGGACTAGCGGGGGGCAGGGAGACCCAGTACTTC
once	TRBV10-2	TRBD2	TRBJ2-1	CGAGGSNEQFF	TGCGGAGCGGGGGGCTCCAATGAGCAGTTCTTC
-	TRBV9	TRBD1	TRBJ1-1	CASSVGTGFNTEAFF	TGTGCCAGCAGCGTAGGGACAGGGTTTAACACTGAAGCTTTCTTT
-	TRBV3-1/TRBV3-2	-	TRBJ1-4	CASSLHGGTNEKLFF	TGTGCCAGCAGCCTCCACGGGGGGACTAATGAAAAACTGTTTTTT
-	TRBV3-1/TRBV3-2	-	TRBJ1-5	CASSQDSPGTGPQHF	TGTGCCAGCAGCCAAGATTCCCCGGGTACAGGGCCCCAGCATTTT
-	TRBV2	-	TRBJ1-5	CASGRGPGRSNQPQHF	TGTGCCAGCGGGAGGGGACCGGGTAGGAGCAATCAGCCCCAGCATTTT
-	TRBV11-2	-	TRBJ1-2	CASSLRLYYGYTF	TGTGCCAGCAGCTTGAGGCTATACTATGGCTACACCTTC
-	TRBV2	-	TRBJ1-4	CASQAPGTNEKLFF	TGTGCCAGCCAGGCTCCAGGGACTAATGAAAAACTGTTTTTT
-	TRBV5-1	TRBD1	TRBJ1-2	CASSLMTGKDGYTF	TGCGCCAGCAGCTTGATGACAGGGAAGGATGGCTACACCTTC
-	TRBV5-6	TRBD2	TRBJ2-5	CASSLVSGGETQYF	TGTGCCAGCAGCTTGGTTTCGGGAGGAGAGACCCAGTACTTC
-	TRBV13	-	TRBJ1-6	CASEAGADPGSPLHF	TGTGCCAGCGAAGCAGGGGCGGACCCCGGATCACCCCTCCACTTT